The 8 T cell receptor beta chains below come from one sample, sequenced in a study of T cells expressing NK-cell markers. TCRdb reworked the 5' RACE reads into one entry per CDR3 protein, no DNA. The sample has about 380,000 distinct CDR3 sequences. The sequencing sample was made of blood T cells: a sorted CD56 or NKG2C T cell subset, CD4+ or CD8+ T cells, or bulk PBMC T cells (not recorded which). The receptors here all came from a man aged 18 to 69 in good health.

The V and J genes are TRBV9 and TRBJ2-1; TCRdb's D call, TRBD1, is unchecked because there is no DNA. Germline V gene lookup returns CDR1 SGDLS and CDR2 YYNGEE. The CDR3 is 16 amino acids. The CDR3 protein is CASSVGGQGVYNEQFF.

This chain links TRBV5-1 with TRBJ2-7; TCRdb reports TRBD1, a call that lacks DNA to check it against. CDR1 and CDR2 (germline): SGHRS, YFSETQ. The CDR3 is made up of 15 amino acids. CDR3 region: CASSLGGQGHYEQYF.

This chain uses TRBV6-2 or TRBV6-3 with TRBJ2-4; the TCRdb D gene call, TRBD1, has no DNA to confirm it. The CDR3 contains 13 residues. Germline V lookup: CDR1 MNHEY, CDR2 SVGEGT. The CDR3 reads CASSALGDGVQYF.

J is TRBJ2-1 and V is TRBV7-2. The CDR3 runs to 15 residues. The germline gives CDR1 SGHTA, CDR2 FQGNSA. The CDR3 region is CASSYTVGTYNEQFF. The full variable domain, rest sourced from reference TRBV7-2 and TRBJ2-1, is GAGVSQSPSNKVTEKGKDVELRCDPISGHTALYWYRQSLGQGLEFLIYFQGNSAPDKSGLPSDRFSAERTGGSVSTLTIQRTQQEDSAVYLCASSYTVGTYNEQFFGPGTRLTVL.

Considering frequency, this clonotype is medium-sized (0.01 to 0.1%). The rearrangement uses TRBV29-1 and TRBJ2-1; the D call of TRBD1 rests on TCRdb alone, since no DNA is present to check it. Per germline, CDR1 SQVTM and CDR2 ANQGSEA. The CDR3 contains 13 residues. The CDR3 sequence is CSVEDSGTTDKFF.

V usage is TRBV5-5 and J usage is TRBJ2-5. Germline CDR1 and CDR2: SGHKS and YYEKEE (reference sequence). CDR3 size: 14 residues. Here the CDR3 reads CASSSIRAQETQYF.

The chain has TRBV19 and TRBJ2-7; TCRdb picks TRBD1, but there is no DNA to check that call. This CDR3 contains 14 residues. Per germline, CDR1 LNHDA and CDR2 SQIVND (reference sequence). CDR3 sequence reads: CASSITPGSYEQYF.

The gene calls are TRBV2 and TRBJ1-5. Per germline, CDR1 SNHLY and CDR2 FYNNEI. The CDR3 contains 15 residues. The CDR3 loop reads CASSDWGIGNQPQHF.